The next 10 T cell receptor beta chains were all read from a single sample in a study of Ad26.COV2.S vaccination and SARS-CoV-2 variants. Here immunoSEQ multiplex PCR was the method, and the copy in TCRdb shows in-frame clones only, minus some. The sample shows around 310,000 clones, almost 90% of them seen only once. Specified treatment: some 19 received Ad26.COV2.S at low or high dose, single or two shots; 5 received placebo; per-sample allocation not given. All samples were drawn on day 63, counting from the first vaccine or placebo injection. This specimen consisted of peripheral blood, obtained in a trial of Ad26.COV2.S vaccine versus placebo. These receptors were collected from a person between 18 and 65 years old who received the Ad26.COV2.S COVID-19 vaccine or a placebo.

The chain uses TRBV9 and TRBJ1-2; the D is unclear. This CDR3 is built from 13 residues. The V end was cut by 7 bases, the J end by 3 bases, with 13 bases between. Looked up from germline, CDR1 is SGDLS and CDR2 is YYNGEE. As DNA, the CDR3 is TGTGCCAGCGAGGCCCCAAATGACTATGGCTACACCTTC. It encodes CASEAPNDYGYTF.

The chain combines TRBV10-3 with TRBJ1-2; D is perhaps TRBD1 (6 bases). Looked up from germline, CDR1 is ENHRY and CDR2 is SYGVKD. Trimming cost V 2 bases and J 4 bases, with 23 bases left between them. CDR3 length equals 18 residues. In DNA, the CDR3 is TGTGCCATCAGTGAGGGAACCTGGACAGACGACAAGCTCTATGGCTACACCTTC. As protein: CAISEGTWTDDKLYGYTF.

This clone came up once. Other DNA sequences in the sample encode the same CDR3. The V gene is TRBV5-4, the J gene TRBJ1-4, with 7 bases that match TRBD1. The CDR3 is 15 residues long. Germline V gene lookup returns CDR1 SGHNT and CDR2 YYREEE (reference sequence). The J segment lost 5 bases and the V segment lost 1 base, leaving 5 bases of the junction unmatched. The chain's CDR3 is CASSLNRGLNEKLFF. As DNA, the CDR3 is TGTGCCAGCAGCTTGAACAGGGGCCTGAATGAAAAACTGTTTTTT.

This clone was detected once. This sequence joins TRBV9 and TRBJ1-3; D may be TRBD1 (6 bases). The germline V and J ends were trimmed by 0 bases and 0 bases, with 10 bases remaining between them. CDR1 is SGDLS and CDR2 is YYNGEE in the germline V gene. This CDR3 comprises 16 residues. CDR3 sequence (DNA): TGTGCCAGCAGCGTAGATGGACAGTCCTCTGGAAACACCATATATTTT. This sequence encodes CASSVDGQSSGNTIYF.

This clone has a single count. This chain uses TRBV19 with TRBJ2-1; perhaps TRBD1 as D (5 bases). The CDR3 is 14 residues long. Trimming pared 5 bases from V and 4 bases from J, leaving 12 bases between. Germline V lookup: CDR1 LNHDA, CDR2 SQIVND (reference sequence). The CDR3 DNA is TGTGCCAGTAGTCCCTACGCAGGGTACAATGAGCAGTTCTTC. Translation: CASSPYAGYNEQFF.

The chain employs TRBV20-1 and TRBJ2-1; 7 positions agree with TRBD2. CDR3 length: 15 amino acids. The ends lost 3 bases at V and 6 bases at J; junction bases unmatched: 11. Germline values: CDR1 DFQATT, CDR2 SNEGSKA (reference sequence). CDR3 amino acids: CSASFSRASGNEQFF. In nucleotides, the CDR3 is TGCAGTGCTAGTTTTAGTCGGGCTAGCGGCAATGAGCAGTTCTTC.

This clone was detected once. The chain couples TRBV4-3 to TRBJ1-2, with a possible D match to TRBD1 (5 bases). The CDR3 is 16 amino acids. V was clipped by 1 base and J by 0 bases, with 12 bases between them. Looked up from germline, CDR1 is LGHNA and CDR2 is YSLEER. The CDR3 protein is CASSQAWDDSNYGYTF. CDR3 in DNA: TGCGCCAGCAGCCAAGCCTGGGACGACTCTAACTATGGCTACACCTTC.

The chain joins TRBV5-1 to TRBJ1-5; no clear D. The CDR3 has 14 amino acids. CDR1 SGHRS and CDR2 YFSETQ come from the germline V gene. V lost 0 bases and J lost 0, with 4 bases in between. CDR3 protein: CASSLAGSNQPQHF. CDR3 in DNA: TGCGCCAGCAGCTTGGCGGGTAGCAATCAGCCCCAGCATTTT.

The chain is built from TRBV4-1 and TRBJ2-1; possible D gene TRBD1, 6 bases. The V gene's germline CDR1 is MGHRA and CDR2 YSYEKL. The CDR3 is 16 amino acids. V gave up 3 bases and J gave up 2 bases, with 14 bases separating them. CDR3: CASSHHTGSPYNEQFF. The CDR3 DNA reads TGCGCCAGCAGCCACCATACAGGGTCCCCCTACAATGAGCAGTTCTTC.

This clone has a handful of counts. In DNA form, the CDR3 reads TGTGCCAGCAGCTTGGAGCGGCAGCCGAGCTATGGCTACACCTTC. It is translated as CASSLERQPSYGYTF. The chain joins TRBV5-6 to TRBJ1-2; D is unclear. The CDR3 totals 15 residues. V dropped 0 bases and J dropped 4 bases, with 13 bases sitting between them. CDR1 is SGHDT, CDR2 YYEEEE, per germline.